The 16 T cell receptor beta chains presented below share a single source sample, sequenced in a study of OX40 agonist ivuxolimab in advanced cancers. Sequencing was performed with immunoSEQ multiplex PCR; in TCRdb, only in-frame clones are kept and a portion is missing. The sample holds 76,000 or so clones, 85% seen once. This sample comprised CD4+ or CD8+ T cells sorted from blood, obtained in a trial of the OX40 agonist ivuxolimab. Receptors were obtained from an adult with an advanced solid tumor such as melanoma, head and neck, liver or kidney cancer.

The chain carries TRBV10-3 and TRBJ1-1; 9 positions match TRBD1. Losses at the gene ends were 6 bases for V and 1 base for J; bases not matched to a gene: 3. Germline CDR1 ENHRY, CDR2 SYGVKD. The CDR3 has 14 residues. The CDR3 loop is CAIRGQGENTEAFF. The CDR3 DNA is TGTGCCATCAGGGGACAGGGTGAGAACACTGAAGCTTTCTTT.

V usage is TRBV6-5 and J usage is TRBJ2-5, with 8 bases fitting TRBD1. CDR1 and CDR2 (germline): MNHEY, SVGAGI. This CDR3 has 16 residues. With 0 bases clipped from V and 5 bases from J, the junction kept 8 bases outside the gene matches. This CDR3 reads CASSYSWTGQGETQYF. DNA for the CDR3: TGTGCCAGCAGTTACTCCTGGACAGGGCAAGGGGAGACCCAGTACTTC.

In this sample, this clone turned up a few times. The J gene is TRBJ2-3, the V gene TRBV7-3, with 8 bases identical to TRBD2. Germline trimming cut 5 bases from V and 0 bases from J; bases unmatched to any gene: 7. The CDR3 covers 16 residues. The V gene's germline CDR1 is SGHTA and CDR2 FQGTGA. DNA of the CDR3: TGTGCCAGCAGCCAGTCGGGGGGGCGGAGCACAGATACGCAGTATTTT. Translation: CASSQSGGRSTDTQYF.

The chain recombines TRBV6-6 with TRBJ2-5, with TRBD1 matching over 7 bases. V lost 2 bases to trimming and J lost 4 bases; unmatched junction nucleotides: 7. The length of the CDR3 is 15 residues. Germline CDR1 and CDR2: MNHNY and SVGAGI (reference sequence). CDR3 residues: CASSYPWTGRETQYF. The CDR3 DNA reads TGTGCCAGCAGTTACCCCTGGACAGGAAGAGAGACCCAGTACTTC.

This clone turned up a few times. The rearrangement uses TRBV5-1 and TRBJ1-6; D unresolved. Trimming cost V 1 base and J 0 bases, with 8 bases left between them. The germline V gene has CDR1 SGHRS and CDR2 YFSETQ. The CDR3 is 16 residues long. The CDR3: CASSLSGSSYNSPLHF. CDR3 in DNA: TGCGCCAGCAGCTTGAGCGGTAGCTCCTATAATTCACCCCTCCACTTT.

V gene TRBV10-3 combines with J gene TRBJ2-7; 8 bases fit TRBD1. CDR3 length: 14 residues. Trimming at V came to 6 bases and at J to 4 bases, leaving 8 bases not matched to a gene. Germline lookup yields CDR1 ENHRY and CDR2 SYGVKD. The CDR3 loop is CAIRRQQGVYEQYF. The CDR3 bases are TGTGCCATCAGGCGCCAACAGGGGGTATACGAGCAGTACTTC.

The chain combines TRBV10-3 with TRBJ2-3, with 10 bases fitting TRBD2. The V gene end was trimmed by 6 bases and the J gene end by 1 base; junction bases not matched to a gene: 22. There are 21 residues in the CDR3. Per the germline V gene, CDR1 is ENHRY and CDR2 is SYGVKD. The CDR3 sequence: CAIRDRKAGGPGGIGTDTQYF. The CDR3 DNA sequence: TGTGCCATCAGGGATAGGAAAGCGGGGGGGCCCGGTGGGATTGGCACAGATACGCAGTATTTT.

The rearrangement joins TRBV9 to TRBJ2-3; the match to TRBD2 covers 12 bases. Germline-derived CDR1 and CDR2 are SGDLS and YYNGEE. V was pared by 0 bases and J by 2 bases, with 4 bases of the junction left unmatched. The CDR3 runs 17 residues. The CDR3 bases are TGTGCCAGCAGCGTAGGTAGACTAGCGGGGGTCACAGATACGCAGTATTTT. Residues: CASSVGRLAGVTDTQYF.

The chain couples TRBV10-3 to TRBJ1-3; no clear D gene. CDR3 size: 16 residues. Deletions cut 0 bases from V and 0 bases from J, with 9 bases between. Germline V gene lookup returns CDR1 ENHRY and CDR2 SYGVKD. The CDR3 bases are TGTGCCATCAGTGAGTCTTACGGATTCTCTGGAAACACCATATATTTT. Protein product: CAISESYGFSGNTIYF.

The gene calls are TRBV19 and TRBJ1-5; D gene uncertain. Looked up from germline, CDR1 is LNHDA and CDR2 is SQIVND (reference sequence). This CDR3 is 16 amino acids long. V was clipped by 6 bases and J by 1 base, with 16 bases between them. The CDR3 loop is CASRFGGARSNQPQHF. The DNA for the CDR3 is TGTGCCAGTAGGTTTGGAGGAGCAAGGAGCAATCAGCCCCAGCATTTT.

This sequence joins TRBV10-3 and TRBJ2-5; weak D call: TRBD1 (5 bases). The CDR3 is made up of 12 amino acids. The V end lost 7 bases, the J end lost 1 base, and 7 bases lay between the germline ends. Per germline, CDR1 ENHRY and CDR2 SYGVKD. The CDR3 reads CAIKDTQETQYF. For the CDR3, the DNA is TGTGCCATCAAGGACACCCAAGAGACCCAGTACTTC.

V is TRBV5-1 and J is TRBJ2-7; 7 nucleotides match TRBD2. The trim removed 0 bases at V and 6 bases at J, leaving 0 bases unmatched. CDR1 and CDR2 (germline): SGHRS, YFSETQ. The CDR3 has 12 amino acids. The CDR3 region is CASSLGGGEQYF. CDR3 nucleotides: TGCGCCAGCAGCTTGGGCGGGGGCGAGCAGTACTTC. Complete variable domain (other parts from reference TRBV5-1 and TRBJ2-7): KAGVTQTPRYLIKTRGQQVTLSCSPISGHRSVSWYQQTPGQGLQFLFEYFSETQRNKGNFPGRFSGRQFSNSRSEMNVSTLELGDSALYLCASSLGGGEQYFGPGTRLTVT.

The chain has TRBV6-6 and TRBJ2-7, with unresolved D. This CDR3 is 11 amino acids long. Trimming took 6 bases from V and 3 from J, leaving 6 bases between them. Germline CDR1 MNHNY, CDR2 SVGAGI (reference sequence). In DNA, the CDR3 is TGTGCCAGCAGGGATTTCTACGAGCAGTACTTC. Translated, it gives CASRDFYEQYF.

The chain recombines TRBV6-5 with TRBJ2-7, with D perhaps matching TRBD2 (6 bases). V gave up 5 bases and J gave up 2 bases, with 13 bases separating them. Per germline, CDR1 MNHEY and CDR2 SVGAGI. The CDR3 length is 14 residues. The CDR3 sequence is CASSPKGLPYEQYF. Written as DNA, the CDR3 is TGTGCCAGCAGTCCCAAGGGACTCCCCTACGAGCAGTACTTC.

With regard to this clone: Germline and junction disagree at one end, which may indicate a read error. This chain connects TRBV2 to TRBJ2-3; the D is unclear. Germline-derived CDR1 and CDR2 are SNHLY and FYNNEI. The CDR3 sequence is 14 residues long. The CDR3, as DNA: TGTGCCAGCAGGGAAGACGGTAGCACAGATACGCAGTATTTT. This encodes CASREDGSTDTQYF.

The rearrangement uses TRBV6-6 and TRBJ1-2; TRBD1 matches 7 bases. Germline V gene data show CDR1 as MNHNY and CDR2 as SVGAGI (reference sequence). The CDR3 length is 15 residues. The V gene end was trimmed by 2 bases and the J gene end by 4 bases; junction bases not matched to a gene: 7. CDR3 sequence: CASSYLDRVIYGYTF. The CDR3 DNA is TGTGCCAGCAGTTACCTTGACAGGGTAATCTATGGCTACACCTTC.